These 18 T cell receptor beta chains share one sample of origin, sequenced in a study of cytomegalovirus exposure and HLA in healthy donors. With 60 Vbeta and 13 Jbeta primers, the PCR was carried out. Libraries were prepared by immunoSEQ multiplex PCR; TCRdb keeps only in-frame clonotypes and omits some of them. In the table there are 65,000 to 85,000 clones, over 70% of which are singletons. Input material: PBMCs. All receptors derive from a man aged 50 to 60 in good health and CMV-seropositive.

This clone was found a few times. The chain is built from TRBV10-3 and TRBJ2-1; 14 positions match TRBD2. CDR1 and CDR2 from the germline V gene are ENHRY and SYGVKD. The CDR3 totals 17 residues. V lost 2 bases to trimming and J lost 8 bases; unmatched junction nucleotides: 8. The CDR3 protein is CAISEPAGTSGSDEQFF. The CDR3 bases are TGTGCCATCAGTGAGCCCGCCGGGACTAGCGGGAGTGATGAGCAGTTCTTC.

This rearrangement joins TRBV5-1 to TRBJ2-7; 7 bases fit TRBD1. Germline trimming cut 0 bases from V and 6 bases from J; bases unmatched to any gene: 18. The CDR3 has 18 residues. Germline CDR1 is SGHRS and CDR2 is YFSETQ. The CDR3: CASSLGLRQGKSSGEQYF. CDR3 nucleotides: TGCGCCAGCAGCTTGGGCTTGCGACAGGGAAAATCATCCGGCGAGCAGTACTTC. Looking up the rest from reference TRBV5-1 and TRBJ2-7 gives the full variable domain: KAGVTQTPRYLIKTRGQQVTLSCSPISGHRSVSWYQQTPGQGLQFLFEYFSETQRNKGNFPGRFSGRQFSNSRSEMNVSTLELGDSALYLCASSLGLRQGKSSGEQYFGPGTRLTVT.

This clone was seen a single time. The J gene is TRBJ2-7, the V gene TRBV18, with TRBD2 matching 7 bases. Germline lookup yields CDR1 KGHSH and CDR2 LQKENI. J gave up 2 bases and V 6 bases, and 7 bases lay outside the gene matches. This CDR3 has 14 amino acids. The CDR3 bases are TGTGCCAGCTCCACCGGGGGGTTACCCTACGAGCAGTACTTC. Translating gives CASSTGGLPYEQYF.

The J gene is TRBJ2-3, the V gene TRBV5-8; unclear D gene. V was shortened by 4 bases and J by 0 bases, with 18 bases between the two germline ends. The CDR3 runs to 17 residues. Germline loops: CDR1 SGHTS, CDR2 YDEGEE. CDR3 nucleotides: TGTGCCAGCAGCCGCATGCCCGGTAGTGCTAGCACAGATACGCAGTATTTT. Translated, it gives CASSRMPGSASTDTQYF. The entire variable domain, with the rest obtained from reference TRBV5-8 and TRBJ2-3, is as follows: EAGVTQSPTHLIKTRGQQATLRCSPISGHTSVYWYQQALGLGLQFLLWYDEGEERNRGNFPPRFSGRQFPNYSSELNVNALELEDSALYLCASSRMPGSASTDTQYFGPGTRLTVL.

The rearrangement uses TRBV25-1 and TRBJ2-1; 9 bases align to TRBD2. Trimming took 3 bases from V and 6 from J; bases not matched to a gene: 9. CDR1 and CDR2 from the germline V gene are MGHDK and SYGVNS. This CDR3 is 16 amino acids long. The CDR3 is CASSERIAGETNEQFF. DNA of the CDR3: TGTGCCAGCAGTGAGAGAATAGCGGGAGAAACCAATGAGCAGTTCTTC.

The chain carries TRBV19 and TRBJ1-3; 7 bases line up with TRBD1. The CDR3 is made up of 15 amino acids. J was trimmed by 2 bases and V by 8 bases; bases with no gene match: 9. Germline-derived CDR1 and CDR2 are LNHDA and SQIVND (reference sequence). The CDR3 sequence is CASDQTTGPGNTIYF. Written as DNA, the CDR3 is TGTGCCAGTGACCAAACGACAGGGCCTGGAAACACCATATATTTT. Full variable domain (outside the CDR3, taken from reference TRBV19 and TRBJ1-3): DGGITQSPKYLFRKEGQNVTLSCEQNLNHDAMYWYRQDPGQGLRLIYYSQIVNDFQKGDIAEGYSVSREKKESFPLTVTSAQKNPTAFYLCASDQTTGPGNTIYFGEGSWLTVV.

The genes are TRBV9 and TRBJ2-2; 9 bases map to TRBD2. V lost 0 bases and J lost 5; bases outside the gene matches: 8. Germline-derived CDR1 and CDR2 are SGDLS and YYNGEE. The CDR3 totals 17 residues. DNA of the CDR3: TGTGCCAGCAGCGTAGTCGCTAGCGGGGCCATTACCGGGGAGCTGTTTTTT. It translates to CASSVVASGAITGELFF.

With respect to this clone: One end of the junction does not line up with germline, which may come from a read error. CDR3 protein: CASSLAGADKSGANGLTF. Here the CDR3 DNA reads TGCGCCAGCAGCTTGGCTGGGGCTGATAAATCTGGGGCCAACGGCCTGACTTTC. This chain links TRBV5-1 with TRBJ2-6; D is perhaps TRBD1 (5 bases). Germline V CDR1 and CDR2: SGHRS, YFSETQ. The CDR3 is made up of 18 amino acids.

For the CDR3, the DNA is TGTGCCAGCAGCAAACCAGGGGCCTCCTACGAGCAGTACTTC. It encodes CASSKPGASYEQYF. This chain joins TRBV21-1 and TRBJ2-7; the table's D call of TRBD1 was not tested on the DNA. TRBV21-1 is a recognized pseudogene. The CDR3 is 14 amino acids.

V is TRBV7-8 and J is TRBJ1-1; a possible D gene is TRBD1 (6 bases). The CDR3 totals 15 residues. Germline CDR1 reads SGHVS; CDR2 reads FQNEAQ. Deletions cut 7 bases from V and 0 bases from J, with 15 bases between. CDR3 DNA: TGTGCCAGCAAAAGGACAGCCCCGCTGAACACTGAAGCTTTCTTT. This codes for CASKRTAPLNTEAFF.

The chain carries TRBV5-1 and TRBJ2-3, with TRBD1 identical over 10 bases. CDR3 length: 17 residues. The germline gives CDR1 SGHRS, CDR2 YFSETQ. The junction had 10 bases not matched to a gene; V was cut back by 2 bases and J by 4 bases. The CDR3 here is CASSLPTGQGGADTQYF. The CDR3 nucleotides are TGCGCCAGCAGCTTACCTACTGGACAGGGGGGAGCAGATACGCAGTATTTT.

This clone came up a few times. CDR3 bases: TGTGCCAGCAGCTTAGCCAACAGGGGCCTCGGGGCAGGGGAGCTGTTTTTT. This encodes CASSLANRGLGAGELFF. The rearrangement uses TRBV27 and TRBJ2-2; the match to TRBD1 covers 7 bases. The CDR3 spans 17 residues. Germline lookup yields CDR1 MNHEY and CDR2 SMNVEV (reference sequence). Trimming took 6 bases from V and 8 from J; bases not matched to a gene: 18.

The V and J genes are TRBV30 and TRBJ1-2; D is possibly TRBD1 (6 bases). Trimming cost V 7 bases and J 7 bases, with 16 bases left between them. The CDR3 is 12 amino acids. The germline V gene encodes CDR1 GTSNPN and CDR2 SVGIG (reference sequence). The CDR3 is CASTGFYLGYTF. CDR3 sequence (DNA): TGTGCCTCGACAGGTTTTTACCTTGGCTACACCTTC.

This chain links TRBV29-1 with TRBJ1-4, with 7 bases matching TRBD1. Germline V gene lookup returns CDR1 SQVTM and CDR2 ANQGSEA. CDR3 length: 13 amino acids. Losses at the gene ends were 7 bases for V and 6 bases for J; bases not matched to a gene: 8. CDR3 DNA sequence: TGCAGCGCGTCCGGGACAGACTATGAAAAACTGTTTTTT. As protein: CSASGTDYEKLFF.

The chain has TRBV2 and TRBJ1-3, with D perhaps matching TRBD1 (5 bases). The CDR3 has 14 residues. The V gene lost 6 bases and the J gene lost 1 base, with 10 bases spanning the gap. The germline V gene encodes CDR1 SNHLY and CDR2 FYNNEI. This CDR3 reads CASRDRTSGNTIYF. In nucleotides, the CDR3 is TGTGCCAGCAGAGACAGAACTTCTGGAAACACCATATATTTT.

The J gene is TRBJ1-4, the V gene TRBV7-8; possibly TRBD1 for D (6 bases). Germline CDR1 SGHVS, CDR2 FQNEAQ. This CDR3 has 14 residues. The V end was cut by 5 bases, the J end by 5 bases, with 12 bases between. The CDR3 loop is CASSVGTGNEKLFF. CDR3 nucleotide sequence: TGTGCCAGCAGCGTCGGTACAGGGAATGAAAAACTGTTTTTT.

Only a few counts were recorded for this clone. The genes are TRBV13 and TRBJ2-5; TRBD1 agrees at 9 bases. Judging by the DNA end, TRBJ2-7 fits better; the J call may be wrong. CDR1 is PRHDT and CDR2 is FYEKMQ in the germline V gene (reference sequence). The CDR3 contains 15 residues. The CDR3: CASSPYRDRVPEQYF. The CDR3 DNA reads TGTGCCAGCAGCCCCTACCGGGACAGGGTCCCCGAGCAGTACTTC.

The chain is built from TRBV9 and TRBJ2-2; D not certain. This CDR3 is built from 12 residues. V was cut by 2 bases and J by 7 bases, with 6 bases left in between. The germline gives CDR1 SGDLS, CDR2 YYNGEE. In nucleotides, the CDR3 is TGTGCCAGCAGCGTTAGCTTCGGGGAGCTGTTTTTT. This sequence encodes CASSVSFGELFF.